Following are 3 T cell receptor beta chains from one sample sequenced in a study of read filtering for tumor transcriptome and immune sequencing. Molecular barcoded adaptors covering alpha/delta and beta/gamma chains were used on 400 to 450 ng RNA. TCRdb processed the reads anew with MiXCR; each CDR3 protein has one entry. This table has around 44,000 distinct CDR3 sequences, 10% to 15% appearing once. The sequencing input was a population of CD138-negative cells sorted from bone marrow. The receptors stem from a donor at least 40 years old with multiple myeloma.

This clonotype was observed at least ten times. This chain joins TRBV7-2 and TRBJ2-5; 8 nucleotides line up with TRBD1. Germline CDR1 reads SGHTA; CDR2 reads FQGNSA. The CDR3 length is 15 residues. Germline trimming cut 6 bases from V and 0 bases from J; bases unmatched to any gene: 6. The CDR3 is CASSRQGMYQETQYF. The CDR3 DNA follows: TGTGCCAGCAGTCGACAGGGGATGTACCAAGAGACCCAGTACTTC.

This clonotype was observed many times. The chain recombines TRBV7-9 with TRBJ1-2; D unclear. The germline V gene has CDR1 SEHNR and CDR2 FQNEAQ (reference sequence). CDR3 length: 15 amino acids. Trimming took off 7 bases at V and 3 bases at J, with 18 bases between the two ends. CDR3 protein: CASTPSGFTYYGYTF. CDR3 DNA sequence: TGTGCCAGCACCCCCTCGGGGTTCACCTACTATGGCTACACCTTC.

The table lists this clonotype with many counts. The J gene is TRBJ1-1, the V gene TRBV7-9; D is perhaps TRBD1 (5 bases). This CDR3 spans 14 amino acids. Germline values: CDR1 SEHNR, CDR2 FQNEAQ (reference sequence). Trimming left V 5 bases short and J 1 base short, with 11 bases between. CDR3 region: CASSQGAGNTEAFF. DNA for the CDR3: TGTGCCAGCAGCCAAGGGGCGGGGAACACTGAAGCTTTCTTT.